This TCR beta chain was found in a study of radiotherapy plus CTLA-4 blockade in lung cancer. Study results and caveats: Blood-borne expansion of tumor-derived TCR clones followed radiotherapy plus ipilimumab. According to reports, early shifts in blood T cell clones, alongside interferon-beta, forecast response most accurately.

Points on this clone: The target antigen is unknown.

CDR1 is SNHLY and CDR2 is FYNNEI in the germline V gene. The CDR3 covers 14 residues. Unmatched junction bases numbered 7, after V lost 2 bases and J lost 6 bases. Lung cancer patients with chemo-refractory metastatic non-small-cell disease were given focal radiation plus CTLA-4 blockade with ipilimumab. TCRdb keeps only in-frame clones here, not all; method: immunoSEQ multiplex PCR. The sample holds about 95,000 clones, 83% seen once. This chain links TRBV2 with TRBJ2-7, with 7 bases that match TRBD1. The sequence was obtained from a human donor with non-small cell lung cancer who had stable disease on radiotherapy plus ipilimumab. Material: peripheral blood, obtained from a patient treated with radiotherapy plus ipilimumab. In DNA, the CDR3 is TGTGCCAGCAGTGAAACAGGGGTAGAAGGCGAGCAGTACTTC. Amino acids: CASSETGVEGEQYF.